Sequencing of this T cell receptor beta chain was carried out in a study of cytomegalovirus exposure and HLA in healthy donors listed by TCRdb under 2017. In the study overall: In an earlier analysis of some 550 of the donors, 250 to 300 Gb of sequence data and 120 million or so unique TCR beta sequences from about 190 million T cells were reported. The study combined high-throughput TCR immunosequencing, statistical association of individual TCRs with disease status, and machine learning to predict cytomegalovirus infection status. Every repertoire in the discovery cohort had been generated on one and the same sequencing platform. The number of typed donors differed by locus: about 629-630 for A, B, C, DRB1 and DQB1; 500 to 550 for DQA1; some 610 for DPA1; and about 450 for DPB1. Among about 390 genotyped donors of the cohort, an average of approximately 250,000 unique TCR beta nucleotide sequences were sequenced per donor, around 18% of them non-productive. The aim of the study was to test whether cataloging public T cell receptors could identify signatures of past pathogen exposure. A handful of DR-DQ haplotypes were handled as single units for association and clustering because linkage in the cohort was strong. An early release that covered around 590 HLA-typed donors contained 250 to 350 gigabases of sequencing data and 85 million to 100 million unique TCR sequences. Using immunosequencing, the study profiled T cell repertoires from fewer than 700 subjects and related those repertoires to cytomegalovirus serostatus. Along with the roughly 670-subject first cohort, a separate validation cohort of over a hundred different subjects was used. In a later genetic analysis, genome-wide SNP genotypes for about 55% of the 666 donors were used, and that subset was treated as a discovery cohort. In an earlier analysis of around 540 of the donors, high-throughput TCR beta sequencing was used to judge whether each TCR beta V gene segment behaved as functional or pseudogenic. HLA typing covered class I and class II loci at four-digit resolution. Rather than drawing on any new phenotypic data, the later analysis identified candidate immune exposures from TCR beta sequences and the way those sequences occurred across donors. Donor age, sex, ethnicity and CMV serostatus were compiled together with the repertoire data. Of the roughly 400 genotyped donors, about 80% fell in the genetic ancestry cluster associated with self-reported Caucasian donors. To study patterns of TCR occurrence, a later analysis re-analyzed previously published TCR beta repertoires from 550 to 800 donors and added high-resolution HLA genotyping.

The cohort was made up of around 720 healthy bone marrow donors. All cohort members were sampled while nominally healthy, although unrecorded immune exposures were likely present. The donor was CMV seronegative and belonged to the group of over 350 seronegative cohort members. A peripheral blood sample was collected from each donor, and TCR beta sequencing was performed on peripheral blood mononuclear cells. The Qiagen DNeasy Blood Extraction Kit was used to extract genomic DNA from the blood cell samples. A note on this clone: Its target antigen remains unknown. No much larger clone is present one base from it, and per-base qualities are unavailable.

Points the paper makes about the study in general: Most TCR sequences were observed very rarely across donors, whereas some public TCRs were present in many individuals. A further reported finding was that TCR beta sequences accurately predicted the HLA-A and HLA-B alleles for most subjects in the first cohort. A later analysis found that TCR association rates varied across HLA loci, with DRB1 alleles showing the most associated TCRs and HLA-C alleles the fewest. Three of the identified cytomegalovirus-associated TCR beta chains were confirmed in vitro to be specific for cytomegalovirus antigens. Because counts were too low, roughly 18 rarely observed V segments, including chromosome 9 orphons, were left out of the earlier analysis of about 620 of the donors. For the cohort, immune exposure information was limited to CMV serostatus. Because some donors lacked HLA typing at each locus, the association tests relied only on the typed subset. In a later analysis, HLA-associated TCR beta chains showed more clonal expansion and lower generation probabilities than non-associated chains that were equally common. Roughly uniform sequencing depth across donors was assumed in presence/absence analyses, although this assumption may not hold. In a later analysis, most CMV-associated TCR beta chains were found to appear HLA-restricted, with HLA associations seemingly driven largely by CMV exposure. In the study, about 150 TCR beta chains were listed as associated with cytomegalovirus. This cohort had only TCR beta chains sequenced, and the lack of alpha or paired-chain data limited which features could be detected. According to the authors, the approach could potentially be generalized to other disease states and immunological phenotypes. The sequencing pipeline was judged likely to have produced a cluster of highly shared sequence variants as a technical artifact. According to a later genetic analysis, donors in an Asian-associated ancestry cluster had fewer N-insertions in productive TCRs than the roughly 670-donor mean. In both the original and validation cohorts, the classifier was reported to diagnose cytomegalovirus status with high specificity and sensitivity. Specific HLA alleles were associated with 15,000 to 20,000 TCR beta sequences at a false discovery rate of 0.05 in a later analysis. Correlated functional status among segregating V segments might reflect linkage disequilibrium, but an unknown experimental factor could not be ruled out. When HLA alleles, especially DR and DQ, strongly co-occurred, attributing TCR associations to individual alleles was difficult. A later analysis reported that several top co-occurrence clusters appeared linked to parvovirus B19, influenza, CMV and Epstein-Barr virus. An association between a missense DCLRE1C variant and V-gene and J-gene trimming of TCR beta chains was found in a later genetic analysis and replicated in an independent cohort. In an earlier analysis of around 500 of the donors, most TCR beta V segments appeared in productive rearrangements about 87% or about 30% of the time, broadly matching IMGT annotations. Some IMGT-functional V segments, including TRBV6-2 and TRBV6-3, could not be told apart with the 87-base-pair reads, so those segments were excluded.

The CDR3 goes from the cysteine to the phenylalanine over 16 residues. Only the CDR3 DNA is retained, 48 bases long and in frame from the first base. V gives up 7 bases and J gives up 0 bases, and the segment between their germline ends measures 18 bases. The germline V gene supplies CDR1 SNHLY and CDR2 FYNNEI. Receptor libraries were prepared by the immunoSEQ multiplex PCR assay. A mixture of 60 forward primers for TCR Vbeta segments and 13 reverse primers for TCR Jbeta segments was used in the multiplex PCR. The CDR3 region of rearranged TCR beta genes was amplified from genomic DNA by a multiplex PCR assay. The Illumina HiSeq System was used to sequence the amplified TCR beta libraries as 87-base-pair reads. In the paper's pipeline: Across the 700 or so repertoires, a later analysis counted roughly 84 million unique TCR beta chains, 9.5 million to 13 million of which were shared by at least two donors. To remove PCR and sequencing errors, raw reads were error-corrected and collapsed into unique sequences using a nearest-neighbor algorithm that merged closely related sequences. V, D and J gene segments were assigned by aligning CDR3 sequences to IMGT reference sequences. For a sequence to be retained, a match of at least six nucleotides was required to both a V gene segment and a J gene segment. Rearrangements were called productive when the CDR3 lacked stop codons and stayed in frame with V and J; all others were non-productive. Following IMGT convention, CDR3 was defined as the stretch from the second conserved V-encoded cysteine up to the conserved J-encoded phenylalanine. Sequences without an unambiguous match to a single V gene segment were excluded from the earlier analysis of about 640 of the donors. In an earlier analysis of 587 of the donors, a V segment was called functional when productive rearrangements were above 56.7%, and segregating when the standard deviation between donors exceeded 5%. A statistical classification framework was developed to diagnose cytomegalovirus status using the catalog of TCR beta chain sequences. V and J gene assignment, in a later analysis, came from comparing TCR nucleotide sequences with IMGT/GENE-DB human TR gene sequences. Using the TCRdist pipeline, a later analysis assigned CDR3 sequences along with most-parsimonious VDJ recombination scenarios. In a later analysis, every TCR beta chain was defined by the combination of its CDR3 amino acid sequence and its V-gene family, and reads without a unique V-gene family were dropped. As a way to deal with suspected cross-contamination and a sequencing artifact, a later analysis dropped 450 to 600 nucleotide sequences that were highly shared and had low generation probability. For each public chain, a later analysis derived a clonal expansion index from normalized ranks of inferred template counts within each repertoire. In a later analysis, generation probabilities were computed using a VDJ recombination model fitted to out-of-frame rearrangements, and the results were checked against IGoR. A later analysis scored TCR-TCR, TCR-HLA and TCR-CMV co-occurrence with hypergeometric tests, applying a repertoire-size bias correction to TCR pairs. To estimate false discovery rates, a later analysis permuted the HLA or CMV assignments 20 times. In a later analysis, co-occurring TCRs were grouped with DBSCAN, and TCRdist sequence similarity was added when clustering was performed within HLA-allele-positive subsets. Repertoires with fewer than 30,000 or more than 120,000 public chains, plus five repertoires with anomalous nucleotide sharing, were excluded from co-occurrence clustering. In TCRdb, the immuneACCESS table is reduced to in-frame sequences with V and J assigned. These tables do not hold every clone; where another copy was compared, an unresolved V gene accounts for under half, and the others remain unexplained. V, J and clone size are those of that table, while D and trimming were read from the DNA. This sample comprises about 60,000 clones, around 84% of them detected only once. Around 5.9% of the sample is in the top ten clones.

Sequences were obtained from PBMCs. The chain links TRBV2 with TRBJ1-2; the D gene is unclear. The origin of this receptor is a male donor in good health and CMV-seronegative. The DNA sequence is TGTGCCAGCAAAGTAAATCTTCAGTCAACTAACTATGGCTACACCTTC. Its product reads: CASKVNLQSTNYGYTF.